The 7 T cell receptor beta chains listed next were all sequenced from one sample in a study of blood T cell repertoires in COVID-19. Sequencing used immunoSEQ multiplex PCR; TCRdb keeps in-frame clones, though not all of them. The sample contains about 100,000 clones, 91% of which appear only once. Input material: peripheral blood. The receptors were gathered from a man aged 50-59 years with active COVID-19.

The chain carries TRBV18 and TRBJ2-1; D might be TRBD1 (6 bases). The V end was cut by 4 bases, the J end by 8 bases, with 21 bases between. Germline V CDR1 and CDR2: KGHSH, LQKENI. The CDR3 covers 16 residues. The CDR3 sequence is CASSLIQGTSRDEQFF. CDR3 bases: TGTGCCAGCTCACTAATACAGGGTACGTCTAGGGATGAGCAGTTCTTC.

CDR3 bases: TGTGCCAGCAGCTTAGCCCACGGGAGCGGCTACAATGAGCAGTTCTTC. Its protein product is CASSLAHGSGYNEQFF. The J gene is TRBJ2-1, the V gene TRBV7-2, with TRBD2 as a possible D gene (6 bases). Germline CDR1 reads SGHTA; CDR2 reads FQGNSA. This CDR3 has 16 residues. V lost 0 bases and J lost 3, with 12 bases in between.

The chain uses TRBV5-1 and TRBJ2-4, with 14 bases identical to TRBD2. CDR3 length: 18 residues. The J segment lost 1 base and the V segment lost 4 bases, leaving 7 bases of the junction unmatched. The V gene's germline CDR1 is SGHRS and CDR2 YFSETQ. The CDR3 bases are TGCGCCAGCAGCGACGGGACTAGCGGGAGTGCCGCCAAAAACATTCAGTACTTC. It is translated as CASSDGTSGSAAKNIQYF. The full variable domain, rest sourced from reference TRBV5-1 and TRBJ2-4, is KAGVTQTPRYLIKTRGQQVTLSCSPISGHRSVSWYQQTPGQGLQFLFEYFSETQRNKGNFPGRFSGRQFSNSRSEMNVSTLELGDSALYLCASSDGTSGSAAKNIQYFGAGTRLSVL.

The CDR3 sequence is CASSLPTGQRTDTQYF. The CDR3 DNA follows: TGCGCCAGCAGCTTGCCGACAGGGCAGAGGACAGATACGCAGTATTTT. V usage is TRBV5-1 and J usage is TRBJ2-3, with 7 bases aligning to TRBD1. The CDR3 has 16 residues. Germline V gene sequence: CDR1 SGHRS, CDR2 YFSETQ. J was trimmed by 3 bases and V by 1 base; bases with no gene match: 8.

This sequence joins TRBV5-5 and TRBJ1-3; D is unclear. V lost 1 base to trimming and J lost 5 bases, with 13 bases between them. Germline V gene sequence: CDR1 SGHKS, CDR2 YYEKEE (reference sequence). This CDR3 region has 15 residues. CDR3 region: CASSLTGGMRNTIYF. Here the CDR3 DNA reads TGTGCCAGCAGCTTGACGGGAGGAATGCGAAACACCATATATTTT.

This clone was counted a single time. CDR3 sequence reads: CSVDQGAEAFF. CDR3 nucleotide sequence: TGCAGCGTCGATCAGGGCGCTGAAGCTTTCTTT. The V gene is TRBV29-1, the J gene TRBJ1-1; D might be TRBD1 (5 bases). The germline V gene has CDR1 SQVTM and CDR2 ANQGSEA. V was pared by 6 bases and J by 6 bases, with 11 bases between. This CDR3 is 11 amino acids long.

V usage is TRBV24-1 and J usage is TRBJ2-1, with TRBD2 matching 8 bases. CDR1 and CDR2 from the germline V gene are KGHDR and SFDVKD. With V trimmed by 10 bases and J by 3 bases, 10 bases remained unmatched. The CDR3 extends over 15 amino acids. This CDR3 reads CATLHGLARYNEQFF. CDR3 nucleotide sequence: TGTGCCACTTTACACGGACTAGCTCGCTACAATGAGCAGTTCTTC.